The source of this TCR beta chain is a study of beta chain features in type 1 diabetes. A few counts support this clone. As yet, its antigen is unknown. What was sequenced were expressed TCRB transcripts, since all of the isolated RNA had been reverse transcribed. Assay: immunoSEQ multiplex PCR; the TCRdb copy retains only in-frame clones and omits some. Of 600,000 to 750,000 clones in the sample, 9.5% to 15% were seen once. This CDR3 has 13 residues. Trimming removed 4 bases at V and 4 bases at J, with 13 bases between. CDR1 and CDR2 (germline): SQVTM, ANQGSEA. General study results and limits: There was a moderate but significant shortening of TCRB CDR3s in all four CD4+ subsets of Type 1 diabetes patients.

CD4+ cells of the naive, central memory, regulatory and stem cell-like memory types were sorted via CD45RO/CCR7/CD25/CD127/CD95/CD27. The V and J genes are TRBV29-1 and TRBJ1-1; no reliable D call. Sequenced input: naive CD4+ T cells from blood. This receptor was obtained from a man aged 30 to 45 with type 1 diabetes. CDR3 in DNA: TGCAGCGTTGGAGGCGGGAAAGGCACTGAAGCTTTCTTT. Translation: CSVGGGKGTEAFF. The whole variable domain, remainder taken from reference TRBV29-1 and TRBJ1-1, is SAVISQKPSRDICQRGTSLTIQCQVDSQVTMMFWYRQQPGQSLTLIATANQGSEATYESGFVIDKFPISRPNLTFSTLTVSNMSPEDSSIYLCSVGGGKGTEAFFGQGTRLTVV.